This T cell receptor (beta chain) was captured in a study of blood T cell repertoires in COVID-19. Study in general: Some COVID-19 samples were acute and others convalescent; all came from the United States, Italy and Spain. PBMCs, B-cell-depleted T cells, or T cells provided the cDNA or gDNA that made up the material.

Data came from immunoSEQ multiplex PCR; TCRdb stores just in-frame clones and leaves some out. The table includes tens of thousands of clones, about four fifths detected once. This CDR3 is 14 amino acids long. Deletions cut 5 bases from V and 0 bases from J, with 7 bases between. CDR1 and CDR2 (germline): KGHSH, LQKENI. This receptor was identified in a man between 65 and 79 years old with COVID-19, enrolled during active disease. Specimen: peripheral blood. The genes are TRBV18 and TRBJ1-4; D unclear. The CDR3 sequence: CASSSDATNEKLFF. In nucleotides, the CDR3 is TGTGCCAGCTCAAGCGATGCAACTAATGAAAAACTGTTTTTT.